This T cell receptor (beta chain) was captured in a study of CD8+ T cells in alopecia areata. Specimens obtained from alopecia areata patients comprised lesional scalp punch biopsies and peripheral blood. In this sample, this clone turned up a few times. Germline V lookup: CDR1 SQVTM, CDR2 ANQGSEA. The CDR3 loop spans 14 amino acids. The junction had 3 bases not matched to a gene; V was cut back by 4 bases and J by 1 base. Extraction and reverse transcription of RNA yielded cDNA as the sequencing template. Only in-frame clones appear in the TCRdb table, and some are missing; sequencing was by immunoSEQ multiplex PCR. The top ten hold 13% of the sample, which has about 12,000 clones, approximately 53% seen once.

V usage is TRBV29-1 and J usage is TRBJ2-3, with 9 positions matching TRBD2. This TCR was sampled from a human donor with alopecia areata. Sequencing input: skin. CDR3 bases: TGCAGCGTTGTAGCGGGAGCCGGCACAGATACGCAGTATTTT. This gives the protein CSVVAGAGTDTQYF.